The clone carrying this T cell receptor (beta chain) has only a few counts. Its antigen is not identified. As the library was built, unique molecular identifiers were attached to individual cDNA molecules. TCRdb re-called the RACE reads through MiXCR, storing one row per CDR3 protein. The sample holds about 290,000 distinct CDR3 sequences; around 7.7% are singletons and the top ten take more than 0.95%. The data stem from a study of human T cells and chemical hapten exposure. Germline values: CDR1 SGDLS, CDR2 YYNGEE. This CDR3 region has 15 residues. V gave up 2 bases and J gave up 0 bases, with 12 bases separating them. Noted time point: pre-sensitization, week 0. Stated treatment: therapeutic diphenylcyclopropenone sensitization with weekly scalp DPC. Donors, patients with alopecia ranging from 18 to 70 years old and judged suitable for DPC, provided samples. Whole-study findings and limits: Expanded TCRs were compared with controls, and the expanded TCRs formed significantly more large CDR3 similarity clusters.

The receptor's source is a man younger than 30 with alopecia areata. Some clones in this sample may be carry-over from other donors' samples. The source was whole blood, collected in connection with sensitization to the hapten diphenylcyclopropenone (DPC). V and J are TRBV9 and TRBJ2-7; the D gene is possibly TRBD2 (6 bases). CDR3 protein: CASSVTPGSSYEQYF. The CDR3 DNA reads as TGTGCCAGCAGCGTGACACCCGGGAGCTCCTACGAGCAGTACTTC.